This TCR beta chain comes out of a study of blood T cell repertoires in COVID-19. This CDR3 is 13 amino acids long. How the authors handled the data: Estimates of nucleated cell counts were drawn from the amplification of reference gene primers. TCRdb's copy holds only in-frame clones and misses some; the assay was immunoSEQ multiplex PCR. V and J calls and clone size come straight from that table; D and trimming were deduced from the DNA. The profile shows 250,000 to 300,000 clones, over 75% of them singletons. Living in about two dozen US areas, the participants were between roughly 18 and 90 years of age. Participants were placed into cohorts based on the clinical history they reported.

This sequence originates from a woman aged 45-65 years who had recovered from COVID-19. The rearrangement links TRBV21-1 to TRBJ1-2. TRBV21-1 is a known pseudogene. What was sequenced was PBMCs or T cells enriched from blood (not recorded which). CDR3 bases: TGTGCCAGTGCCCAGGGAGGTGGATATGGCTACACCTTC. Residues: CASAQGGGYGYTF.